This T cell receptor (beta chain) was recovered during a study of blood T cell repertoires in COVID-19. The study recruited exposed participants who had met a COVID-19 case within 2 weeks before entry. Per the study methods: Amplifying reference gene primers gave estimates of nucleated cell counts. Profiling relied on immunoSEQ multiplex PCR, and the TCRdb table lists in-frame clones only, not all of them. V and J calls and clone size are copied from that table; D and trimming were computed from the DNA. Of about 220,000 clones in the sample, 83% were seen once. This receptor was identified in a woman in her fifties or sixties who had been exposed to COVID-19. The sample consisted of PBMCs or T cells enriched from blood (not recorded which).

The CDR3 loop reads CASSPGTSGSITQYF. The CDR3 DNA is TGTGCCAGCAGCCCAGGGACTAGCGGGTCGATTACGCAGTATTTT. The genes are TRBV3-1 (or the pseudogene TRBV3-2) and TRBJ2-3, with 12 bases matching TRBD2. The CDR3 has 15 amino acids. Trimming at V came to 4 bases and at J to 8 bases, leaving 7 bases not matched to a gene. Germline lookup yields CDR1 LGHDT and CDR2 YNNKEL (reference sequence).